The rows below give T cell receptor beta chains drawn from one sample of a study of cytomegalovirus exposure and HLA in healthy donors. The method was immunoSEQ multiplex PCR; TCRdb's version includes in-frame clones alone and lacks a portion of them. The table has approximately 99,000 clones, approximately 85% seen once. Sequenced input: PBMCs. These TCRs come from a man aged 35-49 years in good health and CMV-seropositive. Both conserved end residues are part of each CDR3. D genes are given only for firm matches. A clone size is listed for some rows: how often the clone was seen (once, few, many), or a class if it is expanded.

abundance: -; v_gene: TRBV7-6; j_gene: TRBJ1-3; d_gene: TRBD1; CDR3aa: CASSLSPGTGLRNTIYF; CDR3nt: TGTGCCAGCAGCTTATCGCCCGGGACAGGGCTTAGAAACACCATATATTTT
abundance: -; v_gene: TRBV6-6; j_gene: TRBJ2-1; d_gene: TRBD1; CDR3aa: CASSRTGGYNEQFF; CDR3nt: TGTGCCAGCAGTCGGACAGGGGGGTACAATGAGCAGTTCTTC
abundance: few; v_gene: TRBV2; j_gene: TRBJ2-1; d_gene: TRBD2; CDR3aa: CAGGDGSYNEQFF; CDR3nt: TGTGCCGGGGGGGACGGCTCCTACAATGAGCAGTTCTTC
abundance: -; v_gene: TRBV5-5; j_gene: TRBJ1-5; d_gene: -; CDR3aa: CASSLEPWGDQPQHF; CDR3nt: TGTGCCAGCAGCTTGGAGCCCTGGGGGGATCAGCCCCAGCATTTT
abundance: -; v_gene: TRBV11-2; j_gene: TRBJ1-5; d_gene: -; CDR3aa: CASTAGGAGQPQHF; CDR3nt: TGTGCCAGCACGGCGGGGGGGGCCGGTCAGCCCCAGCATTTT
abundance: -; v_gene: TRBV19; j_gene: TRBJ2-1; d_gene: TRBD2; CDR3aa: CASRGTSGKSSYNEQFF; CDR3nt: TGTGCCAGTAGGGGGACTAGCGGAAAAAGCTCCTACAATGAGCAGTTCTTC
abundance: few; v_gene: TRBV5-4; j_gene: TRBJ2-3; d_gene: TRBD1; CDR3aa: CASSGQTGDPQYF; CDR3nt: TGTGCCAGCAGCGGACAGACAGGGGACCCGCAGTATTTT
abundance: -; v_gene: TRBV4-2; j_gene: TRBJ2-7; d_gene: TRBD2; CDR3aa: CASSQAGGTYEQYF; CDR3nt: TGTGCCAGCAGCCAAGCGGGGGGGACCTACGAGCAGTACTTC
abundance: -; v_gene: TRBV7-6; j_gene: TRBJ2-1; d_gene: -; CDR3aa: CASSFGPSASYNEQFF; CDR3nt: TGTGCCAGCAGCTTTGGACCTAGCGCGTCCTACAATGAGCAGTTCTTC
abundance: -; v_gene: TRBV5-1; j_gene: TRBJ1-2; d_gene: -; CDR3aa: CASSLVQQGNNYGYTF; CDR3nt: TGCGCCAGCAGCTTGGTTCAACAGGGTAATAACTATGGCTACACCTTC
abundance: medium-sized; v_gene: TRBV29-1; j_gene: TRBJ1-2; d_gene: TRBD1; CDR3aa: CSVVRPGGNYGYTF; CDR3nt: TGCAGCGTTGTTAGGCCAGGGGGCAATTATGGCTACACCTTC
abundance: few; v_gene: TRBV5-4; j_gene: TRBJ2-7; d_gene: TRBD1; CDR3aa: CASSLARQGVIEQYF; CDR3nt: TGTGCCAGCAGCTTGGCCAGACAGGGAGTGATCGAGCAGTACTTC
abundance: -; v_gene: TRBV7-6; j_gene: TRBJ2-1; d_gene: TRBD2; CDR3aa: CASSLTPLAGGINEQFF; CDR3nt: TGTGCCAGCAGCTTGACGCCTCTAGCGGGGGGCATAAATGAGCAGTTCTTC
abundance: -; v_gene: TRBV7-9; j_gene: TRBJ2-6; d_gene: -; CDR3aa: CASSLTAAGANGLTF; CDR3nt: TGTGCCAGCAGCTTAACAGCCGCTGGGGCCAACGGCCTGACTTTC
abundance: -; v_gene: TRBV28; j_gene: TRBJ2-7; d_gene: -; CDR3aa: CASSSGQKVYEQYF; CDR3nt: TGTGCCAGCAGTTCAGGACAAAAAGTCTACGAGCAGTACTTC
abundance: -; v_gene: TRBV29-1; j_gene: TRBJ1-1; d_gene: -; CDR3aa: CSVVIRVDTEAFF; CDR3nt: TGCAGCGTTGTCATTCGCGTTGACACTGAAGCTTTCTTT
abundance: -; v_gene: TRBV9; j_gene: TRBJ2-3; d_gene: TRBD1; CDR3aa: CASSERGLIGRDTQYF; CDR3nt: TGTGCCAGCAGCGAGAGGGGGCTCATCGGACGGGATACGCAGTATTTT
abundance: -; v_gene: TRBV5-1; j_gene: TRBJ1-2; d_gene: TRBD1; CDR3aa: CASSSQGGRDYGYTF; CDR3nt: TGCGCCAGCAGCTCTCAGGGGGGTAGGGACTATGGCTACACCTTC
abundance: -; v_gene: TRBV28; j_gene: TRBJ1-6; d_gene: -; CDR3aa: CASSRDYNSPLHF; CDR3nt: TGTGCCAGCAGTCGAGACTATAATTCACCCCTCCACTTT
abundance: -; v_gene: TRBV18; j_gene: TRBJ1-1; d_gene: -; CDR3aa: CASSPNTGGTEAFF; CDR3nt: TGTGCCAGCTCACCAAATACGGGAGGGACTGAAGCTTTCTTT
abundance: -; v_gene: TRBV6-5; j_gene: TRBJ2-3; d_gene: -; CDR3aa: CASSWGPGLRTDTQYF; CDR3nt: TGTGCCAGCAGTTGGGGTCCGGGGTTGCGCACAGATACGCAGTATTTT
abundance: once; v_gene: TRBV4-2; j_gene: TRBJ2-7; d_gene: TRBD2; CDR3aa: CASSQQSGGSLIYEQYF; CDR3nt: TGTGCCAGCAGCCAACAATCCGGGGGGAGCTTAATTTACGAGCAGTACTTC
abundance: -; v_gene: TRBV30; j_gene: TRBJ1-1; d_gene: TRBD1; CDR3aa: CAWSGGDRGFHGDTEAFF; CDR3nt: TGTGCCTGGAGTGGGGGGGACAGGGGCTTCCACGGGGACACTGAAGCTTTCTTT
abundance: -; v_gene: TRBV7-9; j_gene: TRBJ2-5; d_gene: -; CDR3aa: CSSSRGKGVIQETQYF; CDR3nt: TGTTCCAGCAGCCGTGGGAAGGGGGTGATCCAAGAGACCCAGTACTTC
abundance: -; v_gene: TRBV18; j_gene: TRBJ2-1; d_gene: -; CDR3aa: CASSPGAGFDEQFF; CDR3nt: TGTGCCAGCTCACCTGGGGCAGGGTTCGATGAGCAGTTCTTC
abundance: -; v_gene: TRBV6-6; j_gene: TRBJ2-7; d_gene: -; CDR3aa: CASRGRRAEQYF; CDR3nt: TGTGCCAGCAGAGGAAGGAGGGCCGAGCAGTACTTC
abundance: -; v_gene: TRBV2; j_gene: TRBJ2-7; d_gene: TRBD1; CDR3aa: CASSGYGTEYYEQYF; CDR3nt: TGTGCCAGCAGTGGCTATGGGACAGAGTATTACGAGCAGTACTTC
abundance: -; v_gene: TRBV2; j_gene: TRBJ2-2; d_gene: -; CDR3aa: CASRLTGGTGGYTGELFF; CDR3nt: TGTGCCAGCAGGCTGACAGGGGGGACGGGGGGGTACACCGGGGAGCTGTTTTTT
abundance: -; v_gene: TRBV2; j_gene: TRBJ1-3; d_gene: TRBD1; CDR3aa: CASSELTGAVGNTIYF; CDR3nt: TGTGCCAGCAGTGAATTAACAGGGGCGGTTGGAAACACCATATATTTT
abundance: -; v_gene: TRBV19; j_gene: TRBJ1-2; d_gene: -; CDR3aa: CASSIIGYGYTF; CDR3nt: TGTGCCAGTAGTATTATCGGCTATGGCTACACCTTC
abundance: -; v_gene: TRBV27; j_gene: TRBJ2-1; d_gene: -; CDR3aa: CASSWGRNYNEQFF; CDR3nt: TGTGCCAGCAGTTGGGGCAGGAATTACAATGAGCAGTTCTTC
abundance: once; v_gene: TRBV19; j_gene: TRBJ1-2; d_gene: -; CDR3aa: CASSPQGNYGYTF; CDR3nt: TGTGCCAGTAGTCCGCAGGGGAACTATGGCTACACCTTC